This TCR beta chain was retrieved from a study of blood T cell repertoires in COVID-19. Study background: The study drew acute and convalescent COVID-19 samples from the United States, Italy and Spain. T cells, B-cell-depleted T cells, or PBMCs provided the cDNA or gDNA that served as material.

In the study's own analysis: Estimation of nucleated cell counts relied on the amplification of reference gene primers. Profiling relied on immunoSEQ multiplex PCR, and the TCRdb table lists in-frame clones only, not all of them. That table is the source of V, J and clone size, and D and trimming were worked out from the DNA. The data contain 120,000 to 150,000 clones, about 90% of them singletons. This receptor was obtained from a man between 50 and 59 years old with active or convalescent COVID-19. The sample was peripheral blood.

The CDR3 region is CATSDPGQGGGHTYTQYF. Written as DNA, the CDR3 is TGTGCCACCAGTGATCCGGGACAGGGAGGGGGCCACACTTATACGCAGTATTTT. The chain combines TRBV24-1 with TRBJ2-3, with 9 bases lining up with TRBD1. The CDR3 loop spans 18 amino acids. Trimming removed 3 bases from V and 7 bases from J; junction bases left unmatched: 16. The germline CDR1 and CDR2 sequences are KGHDR and SFDVKD.